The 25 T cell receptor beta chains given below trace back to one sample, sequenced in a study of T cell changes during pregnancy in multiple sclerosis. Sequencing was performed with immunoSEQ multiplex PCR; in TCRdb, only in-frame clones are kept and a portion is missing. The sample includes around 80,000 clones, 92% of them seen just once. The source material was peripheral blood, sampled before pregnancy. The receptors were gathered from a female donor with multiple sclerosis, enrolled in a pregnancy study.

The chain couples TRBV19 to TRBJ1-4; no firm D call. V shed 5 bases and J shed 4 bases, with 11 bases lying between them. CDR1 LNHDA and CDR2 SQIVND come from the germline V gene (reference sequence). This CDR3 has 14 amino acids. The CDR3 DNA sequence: TGTGCCAGTAGTTCGAGAGGGTTTAATGAAAAACTGTTTTTT. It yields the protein CASSSRGFNEKLFF.

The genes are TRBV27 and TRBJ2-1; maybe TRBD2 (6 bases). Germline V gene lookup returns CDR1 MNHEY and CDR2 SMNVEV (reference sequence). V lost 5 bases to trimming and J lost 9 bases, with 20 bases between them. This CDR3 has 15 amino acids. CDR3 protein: CASSASGGVGGEQFF. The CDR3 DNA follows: TGTGCCAGCAGTGCCTCTGGCGGGGTCGGAGGTGAGCAGTTCTTC.

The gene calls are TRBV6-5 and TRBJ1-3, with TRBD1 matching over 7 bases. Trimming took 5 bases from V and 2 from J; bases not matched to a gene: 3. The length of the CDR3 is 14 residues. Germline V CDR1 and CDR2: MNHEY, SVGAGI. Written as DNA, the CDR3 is TGTGCCAGCAGTGAACAGGGGACTGGAAACACCATATATTTT. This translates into CASSEQGTGNTIYF.

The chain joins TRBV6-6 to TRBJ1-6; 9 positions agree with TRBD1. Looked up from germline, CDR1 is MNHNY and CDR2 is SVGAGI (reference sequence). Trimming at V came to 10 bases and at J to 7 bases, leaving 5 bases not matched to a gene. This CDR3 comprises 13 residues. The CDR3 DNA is TGTGCCACCCGCGGGACAGGGAATTCACCCCTCCACTTT. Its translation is CATRGTGNSPLHF.

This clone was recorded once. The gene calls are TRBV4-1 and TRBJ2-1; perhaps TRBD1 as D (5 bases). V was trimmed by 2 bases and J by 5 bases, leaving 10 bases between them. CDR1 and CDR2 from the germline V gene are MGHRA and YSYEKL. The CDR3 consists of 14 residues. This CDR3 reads CASSQLTDNNEQFF. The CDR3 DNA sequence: TGCGCCAGCAGCCAATTGACAGATAACAATGAGCAGTTCTTC.

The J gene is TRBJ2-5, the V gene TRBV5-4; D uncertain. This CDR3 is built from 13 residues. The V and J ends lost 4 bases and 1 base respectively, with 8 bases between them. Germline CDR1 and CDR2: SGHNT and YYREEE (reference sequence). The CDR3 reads CASSPSSQETQYF. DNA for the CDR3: TGTGCCAGCAGCCCCTCCTCCCAAGAGACCCAGTACTTC.

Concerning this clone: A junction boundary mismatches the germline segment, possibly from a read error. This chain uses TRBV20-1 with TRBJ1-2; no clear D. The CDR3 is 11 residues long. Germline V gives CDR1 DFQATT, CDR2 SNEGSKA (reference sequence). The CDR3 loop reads CSARPGITYIF. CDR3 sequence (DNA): TGCAGTGCTAGACCCGGGATTACTTACATCTTC.

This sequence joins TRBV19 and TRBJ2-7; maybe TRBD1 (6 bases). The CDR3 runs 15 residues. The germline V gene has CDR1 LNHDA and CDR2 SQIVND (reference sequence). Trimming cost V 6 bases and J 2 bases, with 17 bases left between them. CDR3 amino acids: CASRWGTTGPYEQYF. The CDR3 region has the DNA TGTGCCAGTAGGTGGGGGACAACAGGGCCCTACGAGCAGTACTTC.

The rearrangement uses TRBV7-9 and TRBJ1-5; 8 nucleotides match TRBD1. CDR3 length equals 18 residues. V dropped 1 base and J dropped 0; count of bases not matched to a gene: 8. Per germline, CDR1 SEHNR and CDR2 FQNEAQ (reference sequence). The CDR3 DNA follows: TGTGCCAGCAGCTTAGGGCCGACAGGGGCTTATAGCAATCAGCCCCAGCATTTT. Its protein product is CASSLGPTGAYSNQPQHF.

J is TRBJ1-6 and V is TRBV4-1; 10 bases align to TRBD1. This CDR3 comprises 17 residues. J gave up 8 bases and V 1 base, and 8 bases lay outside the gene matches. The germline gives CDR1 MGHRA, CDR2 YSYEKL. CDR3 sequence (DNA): TGCGCCAGCAGCCAAGTGGTCGGGACAGGGGTAGATTCACCCCTCCACTTT. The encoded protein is CASSQVVGTGVDSPLHF.

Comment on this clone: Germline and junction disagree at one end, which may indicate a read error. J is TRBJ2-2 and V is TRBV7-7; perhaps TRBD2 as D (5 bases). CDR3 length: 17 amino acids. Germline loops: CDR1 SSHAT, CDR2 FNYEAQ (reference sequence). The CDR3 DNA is TGTGCTAGCAGCCCGCAGGCCTCCGAGGGTATTGAAGGGGAGCTGTTTTTT. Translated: CASSPQASEGIEGELFF.

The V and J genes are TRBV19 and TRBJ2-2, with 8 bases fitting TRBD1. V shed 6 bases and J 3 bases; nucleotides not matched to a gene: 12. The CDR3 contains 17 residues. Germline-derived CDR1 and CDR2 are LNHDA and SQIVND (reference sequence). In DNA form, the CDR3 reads TGTGCCAGTAGGCTCCTCGGACAGGGTTACGACACCGGGGAGCTGTTTTTT. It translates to CASRLLGQGYDTGELFF.

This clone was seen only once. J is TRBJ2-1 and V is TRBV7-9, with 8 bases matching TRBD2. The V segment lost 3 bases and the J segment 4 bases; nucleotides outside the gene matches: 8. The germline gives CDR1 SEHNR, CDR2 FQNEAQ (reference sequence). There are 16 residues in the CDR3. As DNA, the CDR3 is TGTGCCAGCAGCTTGATTGGCGGGGGGTTTTACAATGAGCAGTTCTTC. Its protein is CASSLIGGGFYNEQFF.

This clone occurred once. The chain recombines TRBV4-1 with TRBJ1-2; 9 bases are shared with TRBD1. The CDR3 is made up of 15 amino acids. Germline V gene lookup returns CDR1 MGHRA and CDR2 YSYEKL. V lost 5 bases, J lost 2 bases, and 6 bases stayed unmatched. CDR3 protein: CASSEGDRVNYGYTF. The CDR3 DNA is TGCGCCAGCAGCGAGGGGGACAGGGTGAACTATGGCTACACCTTC.

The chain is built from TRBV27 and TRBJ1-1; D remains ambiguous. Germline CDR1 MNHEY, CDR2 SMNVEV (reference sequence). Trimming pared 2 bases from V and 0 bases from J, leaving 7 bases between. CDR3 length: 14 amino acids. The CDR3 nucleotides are TGTGCCAGCAGTTTAGGGCAAATGAACACTGAAGCTTTCTTT. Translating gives CASSLGQMNTEAFF.

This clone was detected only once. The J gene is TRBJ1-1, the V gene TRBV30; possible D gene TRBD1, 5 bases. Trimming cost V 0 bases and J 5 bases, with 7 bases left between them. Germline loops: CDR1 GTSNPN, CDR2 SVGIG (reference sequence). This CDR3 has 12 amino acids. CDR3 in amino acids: CAWSVGVTEAFF. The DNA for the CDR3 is TGTGCCTGGAGTGTAGGGGTTACTGAAGCTTTCTTT.

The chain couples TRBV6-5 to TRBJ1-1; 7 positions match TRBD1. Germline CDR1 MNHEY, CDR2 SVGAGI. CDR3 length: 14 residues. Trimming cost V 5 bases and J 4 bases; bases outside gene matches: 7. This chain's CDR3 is CASSPPSGGTEAFF. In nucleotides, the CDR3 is TGTGCCAGCAGTCCGCCCTCAGGGGGCACTGAAGCTTTCTTT.

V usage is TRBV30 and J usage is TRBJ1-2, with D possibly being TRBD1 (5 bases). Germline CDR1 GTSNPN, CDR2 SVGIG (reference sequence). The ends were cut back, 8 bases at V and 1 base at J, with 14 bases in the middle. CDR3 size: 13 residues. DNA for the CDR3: TGTGCCGTACAGGATACCTATAACTATGGCTACACCTTC. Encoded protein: CAVQDTYNYGYTF.

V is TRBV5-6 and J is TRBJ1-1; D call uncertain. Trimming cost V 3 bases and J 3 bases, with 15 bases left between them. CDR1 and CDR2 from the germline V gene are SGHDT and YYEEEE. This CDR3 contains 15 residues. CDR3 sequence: CASSSRVVEYTEAFF. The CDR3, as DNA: TGTGCCAGCAGCTCCCGAGTCGTTGAGTACACTGAAGCTTTCTTT.

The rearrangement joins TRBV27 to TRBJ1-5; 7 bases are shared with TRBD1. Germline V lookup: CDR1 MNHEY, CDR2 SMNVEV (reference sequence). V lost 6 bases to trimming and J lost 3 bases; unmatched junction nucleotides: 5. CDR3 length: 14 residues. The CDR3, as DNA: TGTGCCAGCAGCCCCGGGACAGTCAATCAGCCCCAGCATTTT. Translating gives CASSPGTVNQPQHF.

For the CDR3, the DNA is TGTGCCAGCAGCTTTCCCCGACAGGGGGACACCGGGGAGCTGTTTTTT. It yields the protein CASSFPRQGDTGELFF. The chain is built from TRBV7-3 and TRBJ2-2; 9 nucleotides line up with TRBD1. The CDR3 has 16 residues. Germline V gene data show CDR1 as SGHTA and CDR2 as FQGTGA. J was trimmed by 3 bases and V by 3 bases; bases with no gene match: 5.

The CDR3 spells CSAPLQGTEAFF. The CDR3 region has the DNA TGCAGCGCCCCGCTACAGGGGACTGAAGCTTTCTTT. J is TRBJ1-1 and V is TRBV29-1, with 7 bases lining up with TRBD1. The CDR3 spans 12 residues. Germline CDR1 and CDR2: SQVTM and ANQGSEA. The trim removed 7 bases at V and 5 bases at J, leaving 7 bases unmatched.

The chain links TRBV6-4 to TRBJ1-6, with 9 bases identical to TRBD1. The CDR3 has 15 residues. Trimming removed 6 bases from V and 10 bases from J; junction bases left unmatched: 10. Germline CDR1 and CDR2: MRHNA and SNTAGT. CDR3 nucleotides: TGTGCCAGCAGCCAGGGCCCGGGACAGGGCTCACCCCTCCACTTT. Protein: CASSQGPGQGSPLHF.

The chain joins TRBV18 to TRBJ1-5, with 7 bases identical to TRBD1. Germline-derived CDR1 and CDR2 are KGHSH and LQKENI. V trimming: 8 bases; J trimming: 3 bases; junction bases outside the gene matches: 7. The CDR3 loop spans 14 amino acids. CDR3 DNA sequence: TGTGCCAGCCGGGCAGGGGGTCCCAATCAGCCCCAGCATTTT. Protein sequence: CASRAGGPNQPQHF.

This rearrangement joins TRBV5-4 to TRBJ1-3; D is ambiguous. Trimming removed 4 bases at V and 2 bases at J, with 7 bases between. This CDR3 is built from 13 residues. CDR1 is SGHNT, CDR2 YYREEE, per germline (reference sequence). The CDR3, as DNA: TGTGCCAGCAGCGGAGTCCCTGGAAACACCATATATTTT. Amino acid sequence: CASSGVPGNTIYF.